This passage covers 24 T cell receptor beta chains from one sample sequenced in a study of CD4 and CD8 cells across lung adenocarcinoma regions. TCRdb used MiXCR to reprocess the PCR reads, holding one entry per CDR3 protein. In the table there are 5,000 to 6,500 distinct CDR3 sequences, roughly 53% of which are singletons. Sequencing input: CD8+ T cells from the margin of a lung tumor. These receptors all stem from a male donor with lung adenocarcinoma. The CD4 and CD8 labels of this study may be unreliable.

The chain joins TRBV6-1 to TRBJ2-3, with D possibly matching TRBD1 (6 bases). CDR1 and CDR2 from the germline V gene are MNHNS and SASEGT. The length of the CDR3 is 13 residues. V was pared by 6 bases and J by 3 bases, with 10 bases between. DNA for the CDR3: TGTGCCAGCAGGGAGGACAGAACAGATACGCAGTATTTT. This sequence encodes CASREDRTDTQYF.

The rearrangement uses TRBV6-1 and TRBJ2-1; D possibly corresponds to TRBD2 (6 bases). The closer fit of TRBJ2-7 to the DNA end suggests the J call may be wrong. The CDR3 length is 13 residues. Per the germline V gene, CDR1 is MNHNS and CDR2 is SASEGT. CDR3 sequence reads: CASSRDLGYEQYF. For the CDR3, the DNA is TGTGCCAGCAGTCGGGACTTGGGCTACGAGCAGTACTTC.

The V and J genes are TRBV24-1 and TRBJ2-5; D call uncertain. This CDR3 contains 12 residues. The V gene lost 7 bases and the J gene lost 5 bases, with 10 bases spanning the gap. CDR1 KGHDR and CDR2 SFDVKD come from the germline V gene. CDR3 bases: TGTGCCACCAGCGGCGATAAGGAGACCCAGTACTTC. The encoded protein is CATSGDKETQYF.

The CDR3 is CASSFIGRVGNEQFF. The CDR3 DNA sequence: TGTGCCAGCAGTTTCATCGGCAGGGTTGGGAATGAGCAGTTCTTC. The chain has TRBV12-3 or TRBV12-4 and TRBJ2-1, with a tentative D call TRBD1 (5 bases). The CDR3 totals 15 residues. The germline V and J ends were trimmed by 3 bases and 7 bases, with 16 bases remaining between them.

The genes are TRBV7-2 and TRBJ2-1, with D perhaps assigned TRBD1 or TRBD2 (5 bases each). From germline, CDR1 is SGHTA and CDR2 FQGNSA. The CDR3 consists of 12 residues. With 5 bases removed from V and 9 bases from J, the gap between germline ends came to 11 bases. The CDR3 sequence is CASSLRDREQFF. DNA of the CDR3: TGTGCCAGCAGCCTCCGGGACCGTGAGCAGTTCTTC.

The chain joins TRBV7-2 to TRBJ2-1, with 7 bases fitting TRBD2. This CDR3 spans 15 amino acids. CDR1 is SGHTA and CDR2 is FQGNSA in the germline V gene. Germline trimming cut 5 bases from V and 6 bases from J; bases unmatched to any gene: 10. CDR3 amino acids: CASSNQEASGNEQFF. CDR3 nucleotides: TGTGCCAGCAGCAATCAGGAGGCTAGCGGCAATGAGCAGTTCTTC. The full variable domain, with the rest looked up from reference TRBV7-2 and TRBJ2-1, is GAGVSQSPSNKVTEKGKDVELRCDPISGHTALYWYRQSLGQGLEFLIYFQGNSAPDKSGLPSDRFSAERTGGSVSTLTIQRTQQEDSAVYLCASSNQEASGNEQFFGPGTRLTVL.

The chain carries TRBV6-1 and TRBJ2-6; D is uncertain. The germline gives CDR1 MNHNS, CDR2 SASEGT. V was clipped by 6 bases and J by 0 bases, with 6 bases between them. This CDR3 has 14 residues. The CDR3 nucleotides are TGTGCCAGCAGGACTCCCTCTGGGGCCAACGTCCTGACTTTC. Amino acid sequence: CASRTPSGANVLTF.

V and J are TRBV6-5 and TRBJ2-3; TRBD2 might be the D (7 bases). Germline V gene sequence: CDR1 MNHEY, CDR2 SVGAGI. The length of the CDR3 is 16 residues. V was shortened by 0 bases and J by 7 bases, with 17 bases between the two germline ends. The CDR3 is CASSYSEQGGVNTQYF. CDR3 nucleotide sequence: TGTGCCAGCAGTTACTCGGAACAGGGAGGGGTGAATACGCAGTATTTT.

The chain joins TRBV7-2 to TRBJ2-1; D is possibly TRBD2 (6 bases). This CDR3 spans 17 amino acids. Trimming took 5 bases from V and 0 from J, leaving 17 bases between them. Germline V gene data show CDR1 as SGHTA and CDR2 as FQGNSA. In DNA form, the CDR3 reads TGTGCCAGCAGCCCCGGGAGCACGCGGAGCTCCTACAATGAGCAGTTCTTC. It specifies CASSPGSTRSSYNEQFF. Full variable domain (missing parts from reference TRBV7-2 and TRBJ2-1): GAGVSQSPSNKVTEKGKDVELRCDPISGHTALYWYRQSLGQGLEFLIYFQGNSAPDKSGLPSDRFSAERTGGSVSTLTIQRTQQEDSAVYLCASSPGSTRSSYNEQFFGPGTRLTVL.

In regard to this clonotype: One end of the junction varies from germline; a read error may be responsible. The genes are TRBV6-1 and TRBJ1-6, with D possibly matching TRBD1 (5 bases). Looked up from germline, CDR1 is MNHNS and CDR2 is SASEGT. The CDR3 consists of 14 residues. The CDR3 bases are TGTGCCAGCAGACCGGCCAGGGATAATTCACCCCTCCAATTT. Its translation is CASRPARDNSPLQF.

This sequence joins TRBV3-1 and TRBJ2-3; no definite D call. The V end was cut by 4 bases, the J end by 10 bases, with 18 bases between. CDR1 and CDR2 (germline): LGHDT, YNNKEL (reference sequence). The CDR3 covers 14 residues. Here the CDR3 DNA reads TGTGCCAGCAGCCCCCCAGGAGCAGAGAGCCCGCAGTATTTT. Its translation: CASSPPGAESPQYF.

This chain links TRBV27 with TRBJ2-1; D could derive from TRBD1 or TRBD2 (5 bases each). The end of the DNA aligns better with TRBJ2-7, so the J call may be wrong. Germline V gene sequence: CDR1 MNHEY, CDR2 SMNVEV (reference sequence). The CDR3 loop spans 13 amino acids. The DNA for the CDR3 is TGTGCCAGCGGCCTGGGACCGGCCTACGAGCAGTACTTC. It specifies CASGLGPAYEQYF.

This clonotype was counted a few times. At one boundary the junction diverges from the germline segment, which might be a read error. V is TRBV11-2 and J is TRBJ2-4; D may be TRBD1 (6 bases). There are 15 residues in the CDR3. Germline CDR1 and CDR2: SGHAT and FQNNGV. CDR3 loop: CASSLDGTGLYEQYF. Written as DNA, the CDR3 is TGTGCCAGCAGCTTAGATGGTACAGGGTTATACGAGCAGTACTTT.

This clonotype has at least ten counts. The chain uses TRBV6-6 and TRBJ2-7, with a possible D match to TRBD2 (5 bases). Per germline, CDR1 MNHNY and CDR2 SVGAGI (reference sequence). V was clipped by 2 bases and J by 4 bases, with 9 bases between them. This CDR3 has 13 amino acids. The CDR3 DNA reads TGTGCCAGCAGTTACGCTAGGGAGTACGAGCAGTACTTC. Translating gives CASSYAREYEQYF.

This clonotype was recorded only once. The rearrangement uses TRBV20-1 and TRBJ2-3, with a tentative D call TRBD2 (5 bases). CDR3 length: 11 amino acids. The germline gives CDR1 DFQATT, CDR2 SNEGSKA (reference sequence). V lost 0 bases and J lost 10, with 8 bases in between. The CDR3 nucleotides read TGCAGTGCTAGAGATCGGCGGGCGCAGTATTTT. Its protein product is CSARDRRAQYF.

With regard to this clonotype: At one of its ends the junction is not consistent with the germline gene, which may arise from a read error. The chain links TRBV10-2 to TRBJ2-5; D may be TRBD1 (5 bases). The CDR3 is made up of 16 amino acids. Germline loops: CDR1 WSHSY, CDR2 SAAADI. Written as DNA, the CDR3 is TGCGCCAGCAGTGAGTCTATCACTAACTCAGGGCGGACCCAACACTTC. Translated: CASSESITNSGRTQHF.

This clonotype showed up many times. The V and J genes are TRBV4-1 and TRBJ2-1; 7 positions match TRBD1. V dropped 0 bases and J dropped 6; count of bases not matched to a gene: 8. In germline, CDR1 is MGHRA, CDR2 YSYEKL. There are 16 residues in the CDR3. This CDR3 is CASSQETGSIVNEQFF. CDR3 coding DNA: TGCGCCAGCAGCCAAGAGACAGGGAGTATTGTCAATGAGCAGTTCTTC.

The CDR3 nucleotides read TGCAGTGCTGGGGCTAGCGGCATCTACGAGCAGTACTTC. Amino acid sequence: CSAGASGIYEQYF. The rearrangement uses TRBV20-1 and TRBJ2-4; TRBD2 matches 7 bases. With the DNA end fitting TRBJ2-7 better, the J assignment may be wrong. Looked up from germline, CDR1 is DFQATT and CDR2 is SNEGSKA (reference sequence). The CDR3 length is 13 residues.

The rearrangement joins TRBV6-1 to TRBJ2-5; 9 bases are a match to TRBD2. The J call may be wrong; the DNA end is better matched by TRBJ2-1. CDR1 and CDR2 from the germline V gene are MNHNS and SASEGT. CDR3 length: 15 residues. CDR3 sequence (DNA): TGTGCCAGCAGGGACGGGCCTAGCGGGAATAATGAGCAGTTCTTC. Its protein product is CASRDGPSGNNEQFF.

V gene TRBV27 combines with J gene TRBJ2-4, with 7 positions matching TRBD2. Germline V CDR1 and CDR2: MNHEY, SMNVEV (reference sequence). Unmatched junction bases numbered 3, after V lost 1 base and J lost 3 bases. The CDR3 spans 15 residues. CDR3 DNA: TGTGCCAGCAGTTTATGGGGGGGTGACAAAAACATTCAGTACTTC. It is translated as CASSLWGGDKNIQYF.

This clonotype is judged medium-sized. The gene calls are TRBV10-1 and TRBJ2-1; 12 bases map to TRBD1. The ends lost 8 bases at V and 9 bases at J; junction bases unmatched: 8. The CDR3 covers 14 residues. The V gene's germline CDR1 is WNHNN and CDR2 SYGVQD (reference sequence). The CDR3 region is CASGPGQGAIEQFF. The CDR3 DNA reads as TGCGCCAGCGGACCGGGACAGGGGGCAATTGAGCAGTTCTTC.

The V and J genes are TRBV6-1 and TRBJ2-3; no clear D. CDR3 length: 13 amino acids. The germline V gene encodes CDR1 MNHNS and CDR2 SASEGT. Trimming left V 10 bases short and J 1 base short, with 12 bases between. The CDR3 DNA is TGTGCCACCGAGACAAGCGGCACAGATACGCAGTATTTT. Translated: CATETSGTDTQYF.

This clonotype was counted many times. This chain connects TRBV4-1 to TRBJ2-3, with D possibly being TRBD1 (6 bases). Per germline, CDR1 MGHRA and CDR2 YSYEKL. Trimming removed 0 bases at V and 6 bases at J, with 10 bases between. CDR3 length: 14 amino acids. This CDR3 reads CASSQDGGGDTQYF. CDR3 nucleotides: TGCGCCAGCAGCCAAGATGGGGGCGGGGATACGCAGTATTTT.

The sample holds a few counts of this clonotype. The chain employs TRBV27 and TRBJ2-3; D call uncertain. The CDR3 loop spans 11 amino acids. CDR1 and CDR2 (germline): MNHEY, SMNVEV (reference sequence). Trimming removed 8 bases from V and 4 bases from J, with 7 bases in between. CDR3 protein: CASGPPDTQYF. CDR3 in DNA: TGTGCCAGCGGTCCTCCAGATACGCAGTATTTT.